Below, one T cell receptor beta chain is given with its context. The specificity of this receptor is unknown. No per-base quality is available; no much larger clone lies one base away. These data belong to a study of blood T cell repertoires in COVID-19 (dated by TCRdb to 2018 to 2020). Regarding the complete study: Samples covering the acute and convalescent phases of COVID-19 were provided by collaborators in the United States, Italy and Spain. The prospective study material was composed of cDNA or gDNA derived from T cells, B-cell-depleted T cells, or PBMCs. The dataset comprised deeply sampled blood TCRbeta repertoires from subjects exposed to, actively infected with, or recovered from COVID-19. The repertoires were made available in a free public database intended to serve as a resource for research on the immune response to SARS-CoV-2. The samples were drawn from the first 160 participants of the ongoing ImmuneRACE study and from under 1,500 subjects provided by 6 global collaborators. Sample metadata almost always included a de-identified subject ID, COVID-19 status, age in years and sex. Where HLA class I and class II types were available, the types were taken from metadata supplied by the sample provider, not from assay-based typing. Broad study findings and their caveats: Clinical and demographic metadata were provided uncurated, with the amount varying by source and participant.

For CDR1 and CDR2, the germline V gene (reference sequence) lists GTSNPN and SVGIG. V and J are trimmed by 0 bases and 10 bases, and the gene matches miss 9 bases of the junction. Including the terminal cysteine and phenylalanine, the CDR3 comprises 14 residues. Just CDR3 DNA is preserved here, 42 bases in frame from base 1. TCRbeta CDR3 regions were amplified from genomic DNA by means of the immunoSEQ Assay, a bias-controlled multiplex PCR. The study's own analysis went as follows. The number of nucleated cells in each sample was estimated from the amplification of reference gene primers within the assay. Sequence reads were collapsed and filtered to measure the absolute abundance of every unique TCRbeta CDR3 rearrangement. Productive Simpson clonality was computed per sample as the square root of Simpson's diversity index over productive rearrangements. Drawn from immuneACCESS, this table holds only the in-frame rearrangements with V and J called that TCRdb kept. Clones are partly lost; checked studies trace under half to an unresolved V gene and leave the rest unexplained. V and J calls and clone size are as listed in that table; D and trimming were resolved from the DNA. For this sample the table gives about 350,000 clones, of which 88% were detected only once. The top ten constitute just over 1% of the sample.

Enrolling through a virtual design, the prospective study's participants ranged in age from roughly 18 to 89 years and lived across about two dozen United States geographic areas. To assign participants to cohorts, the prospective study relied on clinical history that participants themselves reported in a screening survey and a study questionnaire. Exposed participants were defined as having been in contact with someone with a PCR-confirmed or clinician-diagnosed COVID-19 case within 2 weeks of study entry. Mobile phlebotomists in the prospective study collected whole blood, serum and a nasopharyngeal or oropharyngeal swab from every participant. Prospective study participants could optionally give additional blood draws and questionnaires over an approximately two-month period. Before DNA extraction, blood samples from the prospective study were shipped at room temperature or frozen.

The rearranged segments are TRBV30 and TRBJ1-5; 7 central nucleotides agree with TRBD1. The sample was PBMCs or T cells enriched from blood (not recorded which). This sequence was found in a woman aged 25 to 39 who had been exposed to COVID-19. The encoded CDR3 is CAWSVSRGFSPQHF. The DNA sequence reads TGTGCCTGGAGTGTATCCAGGGGGTTCTCACCCCAGCATTTT.